This TCR beta chain was recorded in a study of blood T cells in healthy people across ages. Primers used in a second PCR of about 6 to 11 cycles were a sample-barcoded 5' primer and a J-beta primer mix. TCRdb processed the 5' RACE reads anew with MiXCR; each CDR3 protein has one entry. The sample shows around 1,700,000 distinct CDR3 sequences, 25% to 30% of them seen only once. Each sample provided at least 6 micrograms of extracted total RNA. V was pared by 4 bases and J by 5 bases, with 9 bases of the junction left unmatched. The CDR3 contains 15 residues. CDR1 and CDR2 from the germline V gene are DFQATT and SNEGSKA (reference sequence). Findings and limits, study-wide: Donors of long life had a larger count of naive CD4+ cells and greater diversity than aged donors.

About this clonotype: Its specificity is not known. This may be a read error: a much more frequent sequence differs by one nucleotide.

The chain has TRBV20-1 and TRBJ2-7, with 12 bases fitting TRBD2. The receptor's source is a woman in her twenties or thirties in good health. Sequencing input: blood. For the CDR3, the DNA is TGCAGTGCTACAGAGACTAGCGGGAGAGGAGACGAGCAGTACTTC. Translated: CSATETSGRGDEQYF.